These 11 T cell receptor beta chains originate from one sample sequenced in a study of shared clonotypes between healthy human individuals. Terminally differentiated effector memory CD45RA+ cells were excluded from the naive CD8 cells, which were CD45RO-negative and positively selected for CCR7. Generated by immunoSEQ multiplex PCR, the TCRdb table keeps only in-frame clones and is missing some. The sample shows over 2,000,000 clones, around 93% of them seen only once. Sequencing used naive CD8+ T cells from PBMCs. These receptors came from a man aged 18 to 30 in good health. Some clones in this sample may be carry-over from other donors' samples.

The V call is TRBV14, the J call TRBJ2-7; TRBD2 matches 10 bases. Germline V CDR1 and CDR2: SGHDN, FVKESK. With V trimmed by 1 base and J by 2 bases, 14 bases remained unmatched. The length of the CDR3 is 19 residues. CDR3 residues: CASSQVGGVASGRAYEQYF. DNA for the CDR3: TGTGCCAGCAGCCAAGTGGGAGGTGTAGCGAGCGGGAGGGCCTACGAGCAGTACTTC. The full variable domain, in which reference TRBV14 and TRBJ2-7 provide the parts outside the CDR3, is EAGVTQFPSHSVIEKGQTVTLRCDPISGHDNLYWYRRVMGKEIKFLLHFVKESKQDESGMPNNRFLAERTGGTYSTLKVQPAELEDSGVYFCASSQVGGVASGRAYEQYFGPGTRLTVT.

The CDR3 loop reads CASSLRGLAGGPGYNEQFF. DNA of the CDR3: TGTGCCAGCAGTCTCAGGGGGCTAGCGGGAGGGCCGGGGTACAATGAGCAGTTCTTC. The chain joins TRBV27 to TRBJ2-1; 12 nucleotides align to TRBD2. This CDR3 is built from 19 residues. The germline V gene encodes CDR1 MNHEY and CDR2 SMNVEV (reference sequence). V lost 5 bases, J lost 4 bases, and 15 bases stayed unmatched.

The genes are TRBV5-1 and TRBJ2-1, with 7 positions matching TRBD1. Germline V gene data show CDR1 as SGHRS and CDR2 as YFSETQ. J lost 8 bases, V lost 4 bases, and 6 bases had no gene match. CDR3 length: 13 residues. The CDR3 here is CASSPDRAYEQFF. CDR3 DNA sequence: TGCGCCAGCAGCCCTGACAGGGCCTATGAGCAGTTCTTC.

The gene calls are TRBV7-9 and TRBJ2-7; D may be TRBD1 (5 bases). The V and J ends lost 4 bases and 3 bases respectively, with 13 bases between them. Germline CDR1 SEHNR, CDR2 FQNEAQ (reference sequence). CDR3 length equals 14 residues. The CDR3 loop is CASSSGHQYYEQYF. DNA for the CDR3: TGTGCCAGCAGCTCCGGACATCAGTACTACGAGCAGTACTTC.

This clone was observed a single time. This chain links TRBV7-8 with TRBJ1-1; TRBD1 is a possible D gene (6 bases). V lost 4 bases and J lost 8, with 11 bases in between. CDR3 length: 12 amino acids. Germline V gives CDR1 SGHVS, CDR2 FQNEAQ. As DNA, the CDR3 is TGTGCCAGCAGCTCCGGACAGCTGGAAGCTTTCTTT. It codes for CASSSGQLEAFF. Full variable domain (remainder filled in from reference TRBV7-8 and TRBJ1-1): GAGVSQSPRYKVAKRGQDVALRCDPISGHVSLFWYQQALGQGPEFLTYFQNEAQLDKSGLPSDRFFAERPEGSVSTLKIQRTQQEDSAVYLCASSSGQLEAFFGQGTRLTVV.

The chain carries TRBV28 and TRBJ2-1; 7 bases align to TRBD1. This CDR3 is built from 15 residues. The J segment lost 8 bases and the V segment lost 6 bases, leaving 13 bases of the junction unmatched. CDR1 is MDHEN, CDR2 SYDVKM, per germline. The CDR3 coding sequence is TGTGCCAGCAGCCCAAGGCAGGGGGTGTATGATGAGCAGTTCTTC. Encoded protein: CASSPRQGVYDEQFF.

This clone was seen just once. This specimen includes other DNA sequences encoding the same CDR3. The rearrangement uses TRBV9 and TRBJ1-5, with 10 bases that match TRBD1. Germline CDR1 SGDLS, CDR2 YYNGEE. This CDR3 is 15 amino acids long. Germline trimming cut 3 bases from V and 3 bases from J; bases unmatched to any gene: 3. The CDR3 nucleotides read TGTGCCAGCAGCGCCGGGACAGGGGCCAATCAGCCCCAGCATTTT. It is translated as CASSAGTGANQPQHF.

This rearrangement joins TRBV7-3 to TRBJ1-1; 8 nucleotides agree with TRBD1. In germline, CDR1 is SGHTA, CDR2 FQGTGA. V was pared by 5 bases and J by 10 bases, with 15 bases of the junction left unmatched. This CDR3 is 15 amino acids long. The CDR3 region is CASSASGGGTLGAFF. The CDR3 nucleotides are TGTGCCAGCAGCGCCTCAGGGGGCGGCACTTTGGGAGCTTTCTTT.

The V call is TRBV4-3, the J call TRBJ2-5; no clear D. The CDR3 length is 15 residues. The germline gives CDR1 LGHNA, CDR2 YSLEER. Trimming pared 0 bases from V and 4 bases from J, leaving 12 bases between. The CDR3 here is CASSQEALRAETQYF. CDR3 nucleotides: TGCGCCAGCAGCCAAGAAGCTCTGCGCGCAGAGACCCAGTACTTC.

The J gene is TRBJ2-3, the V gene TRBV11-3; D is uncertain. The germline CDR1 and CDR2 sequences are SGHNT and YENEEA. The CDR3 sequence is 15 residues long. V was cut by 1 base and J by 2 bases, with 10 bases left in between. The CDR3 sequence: CASSLGGYATDTQYF. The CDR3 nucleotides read TGTGCCAGCAGCTTAGGGGGATACGCCACAGATACGCAGTATTTT.

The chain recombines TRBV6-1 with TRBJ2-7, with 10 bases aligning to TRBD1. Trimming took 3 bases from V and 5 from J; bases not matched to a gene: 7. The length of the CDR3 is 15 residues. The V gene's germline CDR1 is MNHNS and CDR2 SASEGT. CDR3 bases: TGTGCCAGCAGTGAGCCGGGACAGGGGTCGAACGAGCAGTACTTC. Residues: CASSEPGQGSNEQYF.